The 15 T cell receptor beta chains in this list originate from one sample, sequenced in a study of blood T cell repertoires in COVID-19. Method: immunoSEQ multiplex PCR; TCRdb's copy keeps in-frame clones and lacks some. The sample has some 14,000 clones, approximately 90% seen once. The sequencing input was peripheral blood. The source is a human donor in a cohort sampled during active COVID-19.

The V call is TRBV29-1, the J call TRBJ1-1, with 8 positions matching TRBD1. The CDR3 has 14 residues. The V and J ends lost 2 bases and 7 bases, in that order; junction bases with no gene match: 9. The germline V gene encodes CDR1 SQVTM and CDR2 ANQGSEA. The CDR3 DNA reads as TGCAGCGTTGAAATGGACAGGGAAACCGATGAAGCTTTCTTT. Protein: CSVEMDRETDEAFF.

The gene calls are TRBV6-4 and TRBJ2-5, with TRBD2 matching 14 bases. The CDR3 covers 16 residues. Germline V CDR1 and CDR2: MRHNA, SNTAGT. The junction had 9 bases not matched to a gene; V was cut back by 6 bases and J by 6 bases. In DNA, the CDR3 is TGTGCCAGCAGAAAATGTGGACTAGCGGGGGGTCAGACCCAGTACTTC. Translation: CASRKCGLAGGQTQYF.

V is TRBV19 and J is TRBJ2-7; no reliable D call. The V and J ends lost 4 bases and 3 bases respectively, with 16 bases between them. The germline V gene has CDR1 LNHDA and CDR2 SQIVND (reference sequence). The CDR3 has 15 residues. CDR3 protein: CASSTFSPTGYEQYF. CDR3 DNA: TGTGCCAGTAGTACCTTCTCTCCTACCGGCTACGAGCAGTACTTC.

This clone was seen more than once but under ten times. The rearrangement links TRBV27 to TRBJ2-3, with D unresolved. CDR3 length: 15 amino acids. CDR1 is MNHEY, CDR2 SMNVEV, per germline (reference sequence). Trimming took off 1 base at V and 3 bases at J, with 11 bases between the two ends. The CDR3: CASSLLTYSTDTQYF. CDR3 coding DNA: TGTGCCAGCAGTTTATTAACCTATTCTACAGATACGCAGTATTTT.

This rearrangement joins TRBV7-9 to TRBJ2-2; 11 positions agree with TRBD2. CDR1 SEHNR and CDR2 FQNEAQ come from the germline V gene (reference sequence). V lost 4 bases to trimming and J lost 5 bases; unmatched junction nucleotides: 6. This CDR3 comprises 16 residues. CDR3 in DNA: TGTGCCAGCAGCTCGCTAGCGGGAGGTTCGACCGGGGAGCTGTTTTTT. It yields the protein CASSSLAGGSTGELFF.

The chain uses TRBV7-8 and TRBJ1-5; TRBD1 agrees at 8 bases. Germline values: CDR1 SGHVS, CDR2 FQNEAQ. J was trimmed by 0 bases and V by 5 bases; bases with no gene match: 15. This CDR3 spans 19 amino acids. This CDR3 is CASSQQIPDRASSNQPQHF. The CDR3 DNA sequence: TGTGCCAGCAGCCAACAAATTCCGGACAGGGCCTCTAGCAATCAGCCCCAGCATTTT. Drawing the rest from reference TRBV7-8 and TRBJ1-5, the complete variable domain is GAGVSQSPRYKVAKRGQDVALRCDPISGHVSLFWYQQALGQGPEFLTYFQNEAQLDKSGLPSDRFFAERPEGSVSTLKIQRTQQEDSAVYLCASSQQIPDRASSNQPQHFGDGTRLSIL.

This chain uses TRBV10-3 with TRBJ1-1; D gene ambiguous. Trimming took off 0 bases at V and 2 bases at J, with 13 bases between the two ends. Looked up from germline, CDR1 is ENHRY and CDR2 is SYGVKD. This CDR3 has 16 residues. The CDR3: CAISESTSRVNTEAFF. The CDR3 DNA reads as TGTGCCATCAGTGAGTCGACGAGCCGGGTAAACACTGAAGCTTTCTTT.

The chain links TRBV5-8 to TRBJ2-3, with D perhaps matching TRBD2 (7 bases). Germline CDR1 SGHTS, CDR2 YDEGEE. CDR3 length equals 14 residues. V lost 2 bases and J lost 4, with 11 bases in between. As DNA, the CDR3 is TGTGCCAGCAGCTTTGGGGGGGCTGCAGATACGCAGTATTTT. This encodes CASSFGGAADTQYF.

The genes are TRBV28 and TRBJ1-1, with D possibly matching TRBD1 (6 bases). The CDR3 totals 14 residues. CDR1 is MDHEN, CDR2 SYDVKM, per germline. Trimming stripped 8 bases from V and 4 bases from J, with 17 bases between. CDR3 sequence: CASEFQGGGTEAFF. DNA for the CDR3: TGTGCCAGCGAGTTTCAAGGGGGTGGCACTGAAGCTTTCTTT.

V and J are TRBV6-5 and TRBJ2-3, with 10 positions matching TRBD1. The CDR3 is 15 residues long. V trimming: 7 bases; J trimming: 5 bases; junction bases outside the gene matches: 9. Germline CDR1 is MNHEY and CDR2 is SVGAGI. CDR3: CASNPAGTGVDTQYF. Here the CDR3 DNA reads TGTGCCAGCAACCCAGCCGGGACAGGGGTAGATACGCAGTATTTT.

This rearrangement joins TRBV12-5 to TRBJ1-2; no definite D call. The germline V gene encodes CDR1 LGHNT and CDR2 FRNRAP. The CDR3 runs to 15 residues. V lost 3 bases to trimming and J lost 3 bases, with 14 bases between them. Here the CDR3 reads CASGLSQSVDYGYTF. The CDR3 DNA reads as TGTGCTAGTGGTTTATCTCAAAGCGTCGACTATGGCTACACCTTC.

This clone was seen more than once but under ten times. V and J are TRBV5-4 and TRBJ1-4, with 10 bases aligning to TRBD1. Trimming took 5 bases from V and 9 from J; bases not matched to a gene: 19. This CDR3 is 18 amino acids long. Germline values: CDR1 SGHNT, CDR2 YYREEE (reference sequence). CDR3 DNA sequence: TGTGCCAGCAGTCGACAGGGGGCTTTTCCTCACCTCGTGAAAAAACTGTTTTTT. This encodes CASSRQGAFPHLVKKLFF. The full variable domain, rest sourced from reference TRBV5-4 and TRBJ1-4, is ETGVTQSPTHLIKTRGQQVTLRCSSQSGHNTVSWYQQALGQGPQFIFQYYREEENGRGNFPPRFSGLQFPNYSSELNVNALELDDSALYLCASSRQGAFPHLVKKLFFGSGTQLSVL.

The gene calls are TRBV4-1 and TRBJ2-3; the match to TRBD2 covers 16 bases. Trimming took 3 bases from V and 5 from J; bases not matched to a gene: 5. Germline CDR1 MGHRA, CDR2 YSYEKL. This CDR3 region has 17 residues. The CDR3 loop is CASSQTGLAGGLDTQYF. CDR3 in DNA: TGCGCCAGCAGCCAGACGGGACTAGCGGGAGGGCTAGATACGCAGTATTTT.

This sequence joins TRBV25-1 and TRBJ1-2; TRBD1 is a possible D gene (5 bases). CDR1 and CDR2 (germline): MGHDK, SYGVNS. V lost 2 bases and J lost 7, with 14 bases in between. The CDR3 extends over 14 amino acids. CDR3 in DNA: TGTGCCAGCAGTGAACAGGGTTGGAGGGGTGGCTACACCTTC. This encodes CASSEQGWRGGYTF.

The chain links TRBV27 to TRBJ1-6, with D possibly TRBD1 on 6 matching bases. The V gene's germline CDR1 is MNHEY and CDR2 SMNVEV (reference sequence). With 6 bases removed from V and 6 bases from J, the gap between germline ends came to 15 bases. CDR3 length: 15 residues. The CDR3 DNA reads TGTGCCAGCAGCCCTCCCGGACAGACTAATTCACCCCTCCACTTT. This sequence encodes CASSPPGQTNSPLHF.